The entry that follows covers one TCR beta chain sequence. In this sample, this clonotype turned up many times. There is no known antigen for this receptor. The input lacks base qualities; no much larger clone sits a single base away. The data were taken from a study of T-cell reconstitution after alpha-beta-depleted transplantation in children (dated by TCRdb to the mid-2010s). Study-wide context: Using TCR repertoire profiling, the study quantitatively followed how T-cell immune reconstitution unfolded in children after TCRalphabeta/CD19-depleted allogeneic hematopoietic cell transplantation. Results and caveats for the whole study, not just this receptor: In some patients, high TCRbeta diversity at day 60 was attributed to recipient T cells and intrathymic progenitors that had survived conditioning. Apparently early alphabetaT-cell count recovery about two months after transplant reportedly relied on only several hundred rapidly expanded clones derived from non-depleted graft cells. Hyperexpanded clone frequencies declined over subsequent months; after one year, T-cell counts and TCRbeta diversity were mostly attributed to newly produced T cells.

The CDR3 runs 14 amino acids, cysteine and phenylalanine included. Only the CDR3 region is kept as DNA, spanning 42 bases read in frame from base 1. The CDR1 and CDR2 encoded by the germline V gene are ENHRY and SYGVKD. V is pruned by 5 bases and J by 4 bases, leaving 4 bases of the junction without a gene match. In the paper's terms, the treatment or condition label means: allogeneic hematopoietic cell transplantation with graft depleted of TCRalphabeta T cells and CD19 B cells. TCRalphabeta/CD19-depleted allogeneic hematopoietic cell grafts were given to the transplant recipients, all of whom were children. The method behind the library was PCR. For sequencing, an Illumina HiSeq 2500 was employed. Molecular barcoding was employed in the preparation of TCR libraries, with unique molecular identifiers being used to normalize TCRbeta repertoire quantification. Starting from the raw public reads, TCRdb applied fastp trimming at Q25, assembled clones with MiXCR and retained in-frame beta chains. Each entry is one CDR3 protein sequence, shown with its most common DNA and genes. A total of under 250,000 distinct CDR3 sequences appear in this sample, approximately 7% of them only once. Of the sample, just over 5.5% falls within the top ten clones.

The starting material was PBMCs, obtained before TCRalphabeta/CD19-depleted stem cell transplant. This TCR came from a boy between 2 and 15 years old with acute lymphoblastic leukemia, due to receive a stem cell transplant. The chain links TRBV10-3 with TRBJ2-7, with TRBD1 identical over 11 junction bases. The CDR3: CAISRDRGGYEQYF. In nucleotides, the sequence is TGTGCCATCAGTCGGGACAGGGGGGGATACGAGCAGTACTTC.